This T cell receptor beta chain came from a study of blood T cell repertoires in COVID-19. The overall study: Sources were T cells, B-cell-depleted T cells, or PBMCs; the material itself was cDNA or gDNA.

The method was immunoSEQ multiplex PCR; TCRdb's version includes in-frame clones alone and lacks a portion of them. The sample has about 90,000 clones; 89% are singletons. CDR1 and CDR2 from the germline V gene are SGHRS and YFSETQ. V dropped 2 bases and J dropped 3; count of bases not matched to a gene: 4. This CDR3 has 14 residues. The rearrangement joins TRBV5-1 to TRBJ1-2; 7 nucleotides agree with TRBD1. The TCR comes from a man aged 45 to 65 with COVID-19, enrolled during active disease. Material: peripheral blood. The CDR3 sequence is CASSFTGTDYGYTF. Written as DNA, the CDR3 is TGCGCCAGCAGCTTTACCGGGACAGACTATGGCTACACCTTC.